The 3 T cell receptor beta chains reported below all come from one sample, sequenced in a study of vaccination effects on CD4 cells after COVID-19. Profiled with immunoSEQ multiplex PCR; TCRdb holds only in-frame clones, not every one. The sample shows about 40,000 clones, roughly 70% of them seen only once. No antigen has been assigned to these receptors. In the ViraFEST assay, antigen-specific CD4+ clonotypes were identified by expansion after peptide-pool stimulation. With 10 days of culture completed, CD4+ T cells were isolated. Among the vaccine recipients, none had a prior SARS-CoV-2 infection, and nucleocapsid antibodies were negative. This material consisted of CD4+ T cells from PBMCs cultured with SARS-CoV-2 spike peptides, taken before COVID-19 vaccination. These receptors all stem from a human donor who received a COVID-19 vaccine.

DNA of the CDR3: TGTGCTAGTGCCACTGCAACGGAGGGGGGTGGCTACACCTTC. As protein: CASATATEGGGYTF. The chain recombines TRBV12-5 with TRBJ1-2; D is perhaps TRBD1 (6 bases). The CDR3 is made up of 14 amino acids. The germline V gene encodes CDR1 LGHNT and CDR2 FRNRAP. Trimming removed 7 bases from V and 7 bases from J, with 19 bases in between. The full variable domain, its missing parts supplied by reference TRBV12-5 and TRBJ1-2, is DARVTQTPRHKVTEMGQEVTMRCQPILGHNTVFWYRQTMMQGLELLAYFRNRAPLDDSGMPKDRFSAEMPDATLATLKIQPSEPRDSAVYFCASATATEGGGYTFGSGTRLTVV.

The chain links TRBV2 to TRBJ2-2; 8 bases align to TRBD1. Germline CDR1 SNHLY, CDR2 FYNNEI. V lost 4 bases and J lost 4; bases outside the gene matches: 8. This CDR3 has 16 amino acids. The CDR3 DNA reads as TGTGCCAGCAGTGCCCCCAGGGGGCGACGCACCGGGGAGCTGTTTTTT. Translating gives CASSAPRGRRTGELFF.

V gene TRBV7-2 combines with J gene TRBJ2-7; D gene uncertain. The ends were cut back, 0 bases at V and 5 bases at J, with 14 bases in the middle. Germline V gene sequence: CDR1 SGHTA, CDR2 FQGNSA. The CDR3 has 15 residues. In nucleotides, the CDR3 is TGTGCCAGCAGCTTAGCTAGGGAAGCTATCCACGAGCAGTACTTC. Translated: CASSLAREAIHEQYF.